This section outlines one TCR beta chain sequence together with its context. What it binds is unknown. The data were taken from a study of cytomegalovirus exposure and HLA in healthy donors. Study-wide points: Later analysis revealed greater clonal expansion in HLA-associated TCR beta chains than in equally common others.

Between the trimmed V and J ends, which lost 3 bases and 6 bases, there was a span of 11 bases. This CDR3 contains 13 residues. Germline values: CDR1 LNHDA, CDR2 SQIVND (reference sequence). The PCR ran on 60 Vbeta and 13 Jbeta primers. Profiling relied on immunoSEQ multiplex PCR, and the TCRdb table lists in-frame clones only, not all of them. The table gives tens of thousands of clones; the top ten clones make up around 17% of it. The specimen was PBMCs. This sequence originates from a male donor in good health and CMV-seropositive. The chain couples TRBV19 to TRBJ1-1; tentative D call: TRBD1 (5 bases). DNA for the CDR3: TGTGCCAGTAGTATGGTCTGGGACTCTGAAGCTTTCTTT. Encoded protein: CASSMVWDSEAFF.